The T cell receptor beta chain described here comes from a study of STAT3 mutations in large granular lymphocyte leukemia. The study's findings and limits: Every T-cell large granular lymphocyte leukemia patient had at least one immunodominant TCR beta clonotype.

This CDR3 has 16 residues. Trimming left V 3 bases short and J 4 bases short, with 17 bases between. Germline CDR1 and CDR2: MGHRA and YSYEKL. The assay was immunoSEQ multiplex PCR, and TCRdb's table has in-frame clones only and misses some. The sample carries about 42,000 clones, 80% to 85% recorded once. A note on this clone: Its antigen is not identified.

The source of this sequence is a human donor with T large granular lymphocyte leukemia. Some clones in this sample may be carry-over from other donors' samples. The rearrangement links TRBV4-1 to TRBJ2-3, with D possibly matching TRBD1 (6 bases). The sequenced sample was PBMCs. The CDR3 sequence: CASSQHNRDGSDTQYF. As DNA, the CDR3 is TGCGCCAGCAGCCAGCACAACAGGGACGGGTCAGATACGCAGTATTTT.